The TCR beta chain under discussion was sequenced for a study of metastatic and nonmetastatic thyroid tumors. Study summary: Repertoires were compared across blood and tumor or nodule tissue from malignant and benign thyroid patients.

This clone has a count of ten or more. No patient had received any treatment before thyroid surgery. The CDR3 totals 12 residues. Germline CDR1 and CDR2: GTSNPN and SVGIG (reference sequence). The ends were cut back, 3 bases at V and 2 bases at J, with 8 bases in the middle. Per the study methods: To classify distant metastasis in papillary thyroid cancer, a model was built from CDR3 differences across clinicopathological groups. MiXCR was used by TCRdb to re-call the PCR reads. These V and J calls derive from TCRdb rather than the authors' analysis. The sample includes around 30,000 clones, about a sixth of them seen just once.

The receptor was derived from a female donor with papillary thyroid cancer or a benign thyroid nodule (not recorded which). Some clones in this sample may be carry-over from other donors' samples. The gene calls are TRBV30 and TRBJ2-7, with D possibly TRBD2 on 5 matching bases. Sequencing used blood. The CDR3, as DNA: TGTGCCTGGAGCGCGGGCCCCTACGAGCAGTACTTC. Amino acid sequence: CAWSAGPYEQYF.